This T cell receptor (beta chain) was sequenced for a study of PD-1 blockade in classical Hodgkin lymphoma. About the research overall: Intravenous infusions of nivolumab 3 mg/kg reached patients every 2 weeks.

Time point defined: cycle 4 day 1 (C4D1), after around six weeks of nivolumab. Every patient relapsed after autologous stem cell transplantation, and brentuximab vedotin exposure varied. Study outcomes and limitations: Significantly greater TCR diversity emerged by C4D1 in CD4+ cells but not CD8+ cells.

Generated by immunoSEQ multiplex PCR, the TCRdb table keeps only in-frame clones and is missing some. There are more than 15,000 clones in the sample; about 80% occur only once, and roughly 12% lies in the top ten. CDR3 size: 12 residues. Germline V CDR1 and CDR2: SGHRS, YFSETQ. Trimming left V 6 bases short and J 7 bases short, with 13 bases between. A note on this clone: What it binds is unknown.

The source of this sequence is a human donor with classical Hodgkin lymphoma. Sequences were derived from peripheral blood mononuclear cells (PBMCs), sampled before the fourth cycle of nivolumab. The rearrangement links TRBV5-1 to TRBJ1-1, with a weak D call TRBD1 (5 bases). CDR3 amino acids: CASTEGLDEAFF. The CDR3 DNA is TGCGCCAGCACCGAGGGGCTGGATGAAGCTTTCTTT.